This passage covers 25 T cell receptor beta chains from one sample sequenced in a study of T cells in Graves' hyperthyroidism and ophthalmopathy. RNA transcripts served as the template for amplifying TCR beta CDR3 regions. First-round RT-PCR with HTBI primers amplified the TCR CDR3 region. TCRdb re-called the multiplex PCR reads with MiXCR, one entry per CDR3 protein. The table shows under 65,000 distinct CDR3 sequences, with roughly 50% occurring only once. Material for sequencing was blood. The receptors originated from an older woman with Graves' ophthalmopathy.

Turning to this clonotype: At one end the junction does not follow the germline gene, possibly because of a read error. DNA of the CDR3: TGTGCTAGTGGTTTGGTACACCGTAGAGCCAAAAACATTCAGCACTTC. Its protein is CASGLVHRRAKNIQHF. The chain is built from TRBV12-5 and TRBJ2-4; D remains ambiguous. The CDR3 consists of 16 residues. Germline V lookup: CDR1 LGHNT, CDR2 FRNRAP.

This clonotype is judged medium-sized. The genes are TRBV20-1 and TRBJ2-7, with D hard to call. The ends were cut back, 6 bases at V and 4 bases at J, with 10 bases in the middle. The CDR3 extends over 11 amino acids. From germline, CDR1 is DFQATT and CDR2 SNEGSKA (reference sequence). CDR3 sequence (DNA): TGCAGTGCCCCATCCCGTTACGAGCAGTACTTC. Translated, it gives CSAPSRYEQYF.

A note on this clonotype: Here the CDR3 omits its conserved ending phenylalanine or tryptophan, so a read error is the likely source. The DNA is left out, because the CDR3 cannot be placed on it with certainty; the CDR3 is given as TCRdb lists it. The CDR3 protein is CASSFPLFESQGA. V and J are TRBV12-3 or TRBV12-4 and TRBJ1-6; TRBD1, the table's D call, was not compared with the DNA. A total of 13 residues make up the CDR3, ends included.

The chain links TRBV5-4 to TRBJ2-7; TRBD1 agrees at 10 bases. Looked up from germline, CDR1 is SGHNT and CDR2 is YYREEE (reference sequence). V trimming: 4 bases; J trimming: 6 bases; junction bases outside the gene matches: 7. The CDR3 totals 14 residues. CDR3 residues: CASSKRDRGREQYF. CDR3 sequence (DNA): TGTGCCAGCAGCAAAAGGGACAGGGGACGCGAGCAGTACTTC.

This clonotype was counted ten times or more. The genes are TRBV11-2 and TRBJ2-7; a weak D match, TRBD2 (7 bases). The CDR3 has 16 amino acids. CDR1 and CDR2 (germline): SGHAT, FQNNGV. The germline V and J ends were trimmed by 5 bases and 0 bases, with 17 bases remaining between them. The CDR3 region is CASSRGGGGGSYEQYF. The CDR3, as DNA: TGTGCCAGCAGCCGAGGGGGGGGCGGGGGCTCCTACGAGCAGTACTTC.

The genes are TRBV2 and TRBJ1-2; 8 nucleotides line up with TRBD1. In germline, CDR1 is SNHLY, CDR2 FYNNEI. This CDR3 has 15 amino acids. The V gene end was trimmed by 6 bases and the J gene end by 5 bases; junction bases not matched to a gene: 11. The CDR3 DNA reads TGTGCCAGCAGCGAAAACCCGACAGGGGCGTATGGCTACACCTTC. Translated, it gives CASSENPTGAYGYTF.

This chain links TRBV20-1 with TRBJ2-2; D is uncertain. V lost 5 bases and J 8 bases, leaving 3 bases between the germline ends. Germline V lookup: CDR1 DFQATT, CDR2 SNEGSKA (reference sequence). This CDR3 is built from 9 residues. The CDR3 DNA follows: TGCAGTGCTCCTGGGGAGCTGTTTTTT. Its translation: CSAPGELFF.

The gene calls are TRBV7-3 and TRBJ2-3; 7 bases match TRBD2. CDR1 is SGHTA and CDR2 is FQGTGA in the germline V gene. The CDR3 extends over 14 amino acids. J was trimmed by 6 bases and V by 5 bases; bases with no gene match: 8. CDR3 protein: CASSGGVESDTQYF. The CDR3 nucleotides read TGTGCCAGCAGCGGGGGGGTGGAGTCGGATACGCAGTATTTT. Looking up the rest from reference TRBV7-3 and TRBJ2-3 gives the full variable domain: GAGVSQTPSNKVTEKGKYVELRCDPISGHTALYWYRQSLGQGPEFLIYFQGTGAADDSGLPNDRFFAVRPEGSVSTLKIQRTERGDSAVYLCASSGGVESDTQYFGPGTRLTVL.

This clonotype was seen repeatedly, ten times or more. The V and J genes are TRBV9 and TRBJ1-2; 9 positions match TRBD1. Germline V gene data show CDR1 as SGDLS and CDR2 as YYNGEE. Losses at the gene ends were 2 bases for V and 2 bases for J; bases not matched to a gene: 1. CDR3 length equals 14 residues. The CDR3 coding sequence is TGTGCCAGCAGCGTCGGACAGGGGAACTATGGCTACACCTTC. The encoded protein is CASSVGQGNYGYTF.

This clonotype was observed once. This sequence joins TRBV7-2 and TRBJ2-5; D is ambiguous. The germline V gene encodes CDR1 SGHTA and CDR2 FQGNSA. There are 14 residues in the CDR3. Trimming took off 6 bases at V and 4 bases at J, with 15 bases between the two ends. CDR3: CASRPTRPVETQYF. The CDR3 nucleotides read TGTGCCAGCAGGCCTACGCGGCCCGTAGAGACCCAGTACTTC.

About this clonotype: Mismatch with germline at one junction end may stem from a read error. The chain combines TRBV19 with TRBJ1-1; possibly TRBD1 for D (6 bases). Germline CDR1 LNHDA, CDR2 SQIVND (reference sequence). CDR3 length: 12 amino acids. In DNA, the CDR3 is TGTGCCGGTAGTATGAGGGACACTGAGGCTTTCTTT. Amino acids: CAGSMRDTEAFF.

The J gene is TRBJ2-1, the V gene TRBV20-1; TRBD2 agrees at 13 bases. CDR3 length equals 16 residues. J lost 3 bases, V lost 7 bases, and 9 bases had no gene match. In germline, CDR1 is DFQATT, CDR2 SNEGSKA (reference sequence). The CDR3 loop reads CSVTSGGSSGYNEQFF. The CDR3 DNA reads TGCAGTGTGACTAGCGGGGGGTCGTCGGGCTACAATGAGCAGTTCTTC.

In its sample, this clonotype was seen a few times. V and J are TRBV7-9 and TRBJ2-7, with TRBD1 matching over 7 bases. V shed 5 bases, J shed 2 bases, and the junction held 3 bases outside the gene matches. Germline-derived CDR1 and CDR2 are SEHNR and FQNEAQ (reference sequence). There are 13 residues in the CDR3. The CDR3 DNA reads as TGTGCCAGCAGCGAAGGGACAGCCTACGAGCAGTACTTC. Encoded protein: CASSEGTAYEQYF.

This clonotype appeared many times. The chain recombines TRBV7-9 with TRBJ2-2, with D possibly being TRBD1 (6 bases). The CDR3 is 22 residues long. Looked up from germline, CDR1 is SEHNR and CDR2 is FQNEAQ (reference sequence). V was cut by 8 bases and J by 4 bases, with 38 bases left in between. In nucleotides, the CDR3 is TGTGCCAGCCTAGTCGTGCGTAGAGGTCTCGAAACGACAGGCATGGTCACCGGGGAGCTGTTTTTT. Encoded protein: CASLVVRRGLETTGMVTGELFF.

This clonotype was seen at least ten times. This chain links TRBV7-8 with TRBJ2-5; the match to TRBD2 covers 8 bases. Unmatched junction bases numbered 13, after V lost 5 bases and J lost 5 bases. Germline CDR1 and CDR2: SGHVS and FQNEAQ. The CDR3 totals 16 residues. The CDR3 sequence: CASSRREGRGAETQYF. CDR3 nucleotides: TGTGCCAGCAGCCGCCGGGAGGGTCGAGGCGCCGAGACCCAGTACTTC.

This clonotype is labeled as medium-sized. The J gene is TRBJ1-5, the V gene TRBV5-8, with 7 bases matching TRBD1. Germline assignment: CDR1 SGHTS and CDR2 YDEGEE. The V and J ends lost 4 bases and 3 bases, in that order; junction bases with no gene match: 7. The CDR3 runs to 15 residues. The CDR3 reads CASSRWTGNNQPQHF. The CDR3 coding sequence is TGTGCCAGCAGCCGCTGGACAGGCAACAATCAGCCCCAGCATTTT.

As concerns this clonotype: Relative to the germline gene, one junction end is altered; a read error may explain this. The chain couples TRBV7-3 to TRBJ2-1, with 7 bases lining up with TRBD2. The germline V gene has CDR1 SGHTA and CDR2 FQGTGA. The CDR3 covers 14 residues. The CDR3 sequence is CVSSLMGGRDEQFF. CDR3 sequence (DNA): TGTGTCAGCAGCTTAATGGGGGGGAGGGATGAGCAGTTCTTC.

There are many counts of this clonotype. V and J are TRBV2 and TRBJ1-5; D unclear. V was cut by 8 bases and J by 3 bases, with 11 bases left in between. This CDR3 region has 13 residues. Germline CDR1 SNHLY, CDR2 FYNNEI. For the CDR3, the DNA is TGTGCCAGCCGAAGAGACTCCAATCAGCCCCAGCATTTT. Residues: CASRRDSNQPQHF.

The J gene is TRBJ2-5, the V gene TRBV10-3; 10 positions match TRBD1. V shed 5 bases, J shed 5 bases, and the junction held 2 bases outside the gene matches. From germline, CDR1 is ENHRY and CDR2 SYGVKD. The CDR3 runs 13 residues. The CDR3 is CAISPGQGETQYF. The CDR3 coding sequence is TGTGCCATCAGTCCGGGACAGGGGGAGACCCAGTACTTC.

In regard to this clonotype: This CDR3 is missing its conserved last phenylalanine or tryptophan, likely due to a read error. The chain couples TRBV6-4 to TRBJ1-5; D is perhaps TRBD1 (5 bases). The germline V gene encodes CDR1 MRHNA and CDR2 SNTAGT. The V and J ends lost 4 bases and 4 bases respectively, with 8 bases between them. The CDR3 consists of 13 residues. The CDR3 spells CASSGGRNQPQHL. CDR3 coding DNA: TGTGCCAGCAGTGGGGGACGGAATCAGCCCCAGCATCTT.

The chain combines TRBV12-3 or TRBV12-4 with TRBJ1-6, with 9 bases identical to TRBD1. Unmatched junction bases numbered 13, after V lost 5 bases and J lost 8 bases. There are 17 residues in the CDR3. As DNA, the CDR3 is TGTGCCAGCAGTCCGGGGACAGGGTACGATGAGGATTCACCCCTCCACTTT. Protein sequence: CASSPGTGYDEDSPLHF.

This clonotype was observed many times. A much larger clone is a single base away; this may be a read error. This chain joins TRBV5-6 and TRBJ1-6, with 9 positions matching TRBD1. The CDR3 consists of 16 residues. V dropped 4 bases and J dropped 8; count of bases not matched to a gene: 10. Germline CDR1 reads SGHDT; CDR2 reads YYEEEE. DNA of the CDR3: TGTGCCAGCAGCCCCGGGACAGGGTCGTTAGATTCACCCCTCCACTTT. Its translation is CASSPGTGSLDSPLHF.

This clonotype has a count of ten or more. The CDR3 loop reads CASSLGHNSGANVLTF. The CDR3, as DNA: TGTGCCAGCAGCTTGGGACATAACTCTGGGGCCAACGTCCTGACTTTC. The chain uses TRBV7-9 and TRBJ2-6, with D maybe TRBD1 (6 bases). The CDR3 extends over 16 amino acids. V shed 3 bases and J shed 0 bases, with 9 bases lying between them. Looked up from germline, CDR1 is SEHNR and CDR2 is FQNEAQ (reference sequence).

This clonotype ranks as medium-sized. The rearrangement links TRBV7-3 to TRBJ1-2, with D possibly being TRBD1 (5 bases). The CDR3 totals 15 residues. Trimming took off 2 bases at V and 8 bases at J, with 18 bases between the two ends. CDR1 and CDR2 from the germline V gene are SGHTA and FQGTGA. CDR3 sequence reads: CASSLYPRGLKGYTF. As DNA, the CDR3 is TGTGCCAGCAGCTTATACCCCCGGGGGTTGAAGGGCTACACCTTC.

The chain carries TRBV15 and TRBJ2-1; tentatively, D is TRBD1 (6 bases). With 8 bases removed from V and 8 bases from J, the gap between germline ends came to 28 bases. CDR3 length: 17 residues. The germline gives CDR1 LNHNV, CDR2 YYDKDF (reference sequence). CDR3 sequence: CATSHGGARMYDDEQFF. The CDR3 DNA reads as TGTGCCACCTCCCATGGGGGCGCTAGAATGTACGACGATGAGCAGTTCTTC.